This T cell receptor beta chain appears in the sequencing data of a study of early T cells in non-severe SARS-CoV-2 infection. At the level of the study: Sequencing targeted bulk RNA from unsorted whole blood, leaving chains unpaired.

Study-wide results and caveats: VDJdb-based matching was biased toward anti-spike CD8 responses and missed private and CD4 specificities.

V gave up 8 bases and J gave up 4 bases, with 12 bases separating them. Per the germline V gene, CDR1 is MNHNS and CDR2 is SASEGT. This CDR3 is built from 13 residues. This clonotype was seen a handful of times. The target antigen is unknown. Individual cDNA molecules were tagged with unique molecular identifiers, the study reported. One entry per CDR3 protein results from TCRdb running MiXCR on the 5' RACE reads. Of about 44,000 distinct CDR3 sequences in the sample, roughly 6.1% were seen once. The chain couples TRBV6-1 to TRBJ1-5; D possibly corresponds to TRBD1 (6 bases). The specimen was whole blood, collected at baseline. The TCR originated in an adult who was a healthcare worker with PCR-confirmed SARS-CoV-2 infection or an uninfected control (not recorded which). The CDR3 loop reads CASGPTGNQPQHF. The CDR3 bases are TGTGCCAGCGGGCCCACAGGGAATCAGCCCCAGCATTTT.